These 14 T cell receptor beta chains were sequenced from one sample in a study of T cells of healthy individuals. MiXCR, run by TCRdb on the 5' RACE reads, gives a single entry per CDR3 protein. This table has around 100,000 distinct CDR3 sequences, 17% appearing once. The receptors here all came from a human donor in good health.

V gene TRBV19 combines with J gene TRBJ2-3; D remains unclear. The V gene's germline CDR1 is LNHDA and CDR2 SQIVND (reference sequence). CDR3 size: 17 residues. Trimming left V 5 bases short and J 2 bases short, with 20 bases between. The CDR3 nucleotides are TGTGCCAGTAGTCTCCCTCCGGCTAGTGATTACACAGATACGCAGTATTTT. It encodes CASSLPPASDYTDTQYF.

This clonotype was seen only a few times. The rearrangement uses TRBV20-1 and TRBJ2-6, with D hard to call. The CDR3 extends over 14 amino acids. Between the trimmed V and J ends, which lost 3 bases and 3 bases, there was a span of 9 bases. Germline CDR1 DFQATT, CDR2 SNEGSKA (reference sequence). CDR3: CSARSGVGANVLTF. The CDR3 DNA is TGCAGTGCTAGGTCAGGTGTTGGGGCCAACGTCCTGACTTTC.

The chain uses TRBV6-5 and TRBJ2-1; D is ambiguous. The CDR3 has 13 residues. V was clipped by 0 bases and J by 4 bases, with 4 bases between them. CDR1 MNHEY and CDR2 SVGAGI come from the germline V gene. CDR3 coding DNA: TGTGCCAGCAGTTACTCGATGTACAATGAGCAGTTCTTC. It translates to CASSYSMYNEQFF.

This clonotype was seen ten or more times. The rearrangement uses TRBV7-2 and TRBJ2-3; D unresolved. CDR1 and CDR2 (germline): SGHTA, FQGNSA. With 1 base removed from V and 3 bases from J, the gap between germline ends came to 8 bases. This CDR3 region has 14 residues. The CDR3 loop reads CASSLGVQTDTQYF. DNA for the CDR3: TGTGCCAGCAGCTTAGGGGTACAGACAGATACGCAGTATTTT.

The table lists this clonotype with a few counts. The chain couples TRBV4-2 to TRBJ2-7, with 13 positions matching TRBD2. Germline V CDR1 and CDR2: LGHNA, YNFKEQ. V gave up 2 bases and J gave up 2 bases; unmatched junction bases: 0. The CDR3 is 15 amino acids. The CDR3 DNA follows: TGTGCCAGCAGCCAAACTAGCGGGGGGGCCTACGAGCAGTACTTC. Protein product: CASSQTSGGAYEQYF.

The rearrangement joins TRBV4-1 to TRBJ1-5; 9 bases align to TRBD1. CDR3 length: 17 residues. The V gene end was trimmed by 1 base and the J gene end by 0 bases; junction bases not matched to a gene: 4. In germline, CDR1 is MGHRA, CDR2 YSYEKL. The CDR3 region is CASSQGDRAHSNQPQHF. The CDR3 DNA follows: TGCGCCAGCAGCCAAGGGGACAGGGCGCATAGCAATCAGCCCCAGCATTTT.

A note on this clonotype: One junction end disagrees with the germline gene, perhaps due to a read error. The chain couples TRBV7-2 to TRBJ2-1, with D possibly matching TRBD2 (6 bases). Germline-derived CDR1 and CDR2 are SGHTA and FQGNSA. There are 16 residues in the CDR3. CDR3 amino acids: CASSSRGLPSSNEQFF. The CDR3 nucleotides read TGTGCCAGCAGCTCGCGGGGACTCCCCTCCTCCAATGAGCAGTTCTTC.

This clonotype was detected a few times. The J gene is TRBJ2-7, the V gene TRBV6-2 or TRBV6-3; 16 bases agree with TRBD2. Germline CDR1 MNHEY, CDR2 SVGEGT. This CDR3 has 17 amino acids. J was trimmed by 3 bases and V by 2 bases; bases with no gene match: 4. CDR3 nucleotides: TGTGCCAGCAGTTACGGGACTAGCGGGGGGGCCATCTACGAGCAGTACTTC. It encodes CASSYGTSGGAIYEQYF.

The V and J genes are TRBV18 and TRBJ1-1, with D possibly being TRBD1 (5 bases). Germline V gene lookup returns CDR1 KGHSH and CDR2 LQKENI. The CDR3 extends over 14 amino acids. The V and J ends lost 6 bases and 5 bases respectively, with 16 bases between them. The CDR3 loop is CASSNHRDATEAFF. Here the CDR3 DNA reads TGTGCCAGCTCCAACCACCGGGACGCTACTGAAGCTTTCTTT.

This clonotype was counted a few times. The chain joins TRBV7-9 to TRBJ1-2; the D gene is possibly TRBD1 (5 bases). The CDR3 consists of 14 residues. The germline V gene has CDR1 SEHNR and CDR2 FQNEAQ (reference sequence). Trimming cost V 8 bases and J 4 bases, with 17 bases left between them. In nucleotides, the CDR3 is TGTGCCAGCCAAGCAGGGAATCGGTTCTATGGCTACACCTTC. Translating gives CASQAGNRFYGYTF.

This clonotype was seen at least ten times. J is TRBJ1-1 and V is TRBV29-1, with D perhaps matching TRBD1 (5 bases). CDR3 length: 11 residues. Per the germline V gene, CDR1 is SQVTM and CDR2 is ANQGSEA. V lost 6 bases and J lost 3, with 8 bases in between. CDR3 amino acids: CSVGGDTEAFF. The CDR3, as DNA: TGCAGCGTCGGGGGTGACACTGAAGCTTTCTTT.

This clonotype has more than one count but fewer than ten. The V and J genes are TRBV14 and TRBJ2-7; weak D call: TRBD2 (7 bases). The germline V and J ends were trimmed by 1 base and 2 bases, with 15 bases remaining between them. Per germline, CDR1 SGHDN and CDR2 FVKESK. This CDR3 has 16 residues. CDR3 sequence reads: CASSQVGGRGTYEQYF. In nucleotides, the CDR3 is TGTGCCAGCAGCCAAGTCGGGGGGCGCGGGACCTACGAGCAGTACTTC.

The DNA for the CDR3 is TGCGCCAGCAGCCAAGATGGTCGGGGGAACACTGAAGCTTTCTTT. Encoded protein: CASSQDGRGNTEAFF. The chain has TRBV4-1 and TRBJ1-1, with no clear D. This CDR3 is 15 amino acids long. V lost 0 bases and J lost 1, with 9 bases in between. Germline V gene sequence: CDR1 MGHRA, CDR2 YSYEKL.

This sequence joins TRBV20-1 and TRBJ2-7, with TRBD2 matching over 11 bases. This CDR3 is built from 16 residues. Germline trimming cut 4 bases from V and 5 bases from J; bases unmatched to any gene: 13. The germline gives CDR1 DFQATT, CDR2 SNEGSKA (reference sequence). Here the CDR3 reads CSANGLLAGGGHEQYF. Written as DNA, the CDR3 is TGCAGTGCTAATGGACTCCTAGCGGGGGGTGGCCACGAGCAGTACTTC.